The clone carrying this T cell receptor beta chain appeared many times. Its specificity is not known. This entry comes from a study of T cells in Graves' hyperthyroidism and ophthalmopathy. General study results and limits: Stable hyperthyroidism was told apart from ophthalmopathy by a model built on 13 V-J features.

In germline, CDR1 is SEHNR, CDR2 FQNEAQ (reference sequence). The V segment lost 1 base and the J segment 8 bases; nucleotides outside the gene matches: 18. The CDR3 length is 19 residues. Researchers amplified the TCR beta CDR3 regions from RNA transcripts. Using the HTBI primer set, a first-round RT-PCR was run on the TCR CDR3. TCRdb used MiXCR to reprocess the multiplex PCR reads, holding one entry per CDR3 protein. This repertoire shows under 550,000 distinct CDR3 sequences, 12% to 15% found once; its top ten account for about 5%. Patients counted as stable if ophthalmopathy did not develop within 18 months. Patients aged 18 to 65 with hyperthyroidism were newly diagnosed, with duration under 2 months.

The chain carries TRBV7-9 and TRBJ2-1; 9 bases map to TRBD2. This TCR was sampled from a woman under 30 with Graves' hyperthyroidism. The sequenced sample was blood. The CDR3 loop reads CASSLDVRSGRGYRDEQFF. CDR3 DNA: TGTGCCAGCAGCTTAGACGTCCGTAGCGGGAGAGGGTACAGGGATGAGCAGTTCTTC.